These T cell receptor beta chains were read from a single sample in a study of cytomegalovirus exposure and HLA in healthy donors. The data were produced by immunoSEQ multiplex PCR, yet TCRdb's version contains in-frame clones alone and is incomplete. Among more than 80,000 clones listed, roughly 96% were seen once. Sample: PBMCs. The receptors were gathered from a woman younger than 35 in good health and CMV-seronegative. Both conserved end residues are part of each CDR3. Each record gives: D gene, clone size, V gene, J gene, CDR3 protein, CDR3 DNA. The D gene is left open where the match is weak. Clone size is shown for a subset of rows, as once, few, many or a class of expanded clone.

.	.	TRBV5-1	TRBJ2-3	CASDQGGTSTDTQYF	TGCGCCAGCGACCAGGGGGGCACTAGCACAGATACGCAGTATTTT
.	.	TRBV11-2	TRBJ2-7	CASSSGVRRNEQYF	TGTGCCAGCAGCTCGGGGGTCCGGCGGAACGAGCAGTACTTC
TRBD2	few	TRBV10-3	TRBJ2-1	CAIRDRTSGRSGNEQFF	TGTGCCATCAGGGACCGGACTAGCGGGAGGTCCGGCAATGAGCAGTTCTTC
.	.	TRBV10-3	TRBJ2-4	CAISSPGTDIQYF	TGTGCCATCAGCTCTCCTGGTACGGACATTCAGTACTTC
.	.	TRBV6-1	TRBJ1-1	CASKEGWGNTEAFF	TGTGCCAGCAAAGAGGGCTGGGGGAACACTGAAGCTTTCTTT
.	.	TRBV5-6	TRBJ1-1	CASRQEMGGTTLMNTEAFF	TGTGCCAGCAGGCAAGAAATGGGGGGGACTACTTTGATGAACACTGAAGCTTTCTTT
.	.	TRBV15	TRBJ1-1	CATSREMTALLGTEAFF	TGTGCCACCAGCAGAGAAATGACAGCTCTCTTGGGCACTGAAGCTTTCTTT
TRBD1	.	TRBV5-4	TRBJ2-7	CASSLAPGQGFEQYF	TGTGCCAGCAGCTTGGCACCGGGACAGGGTTTCGAGCAGTACTTC
TRBD2	.	TRBV28	TRBJ2-7	CASSFVRTSGYEQYF	TGTGCCAGCAGTTTTGTCCGGACTAGCGGGTACGAGCAGTACTTC
TRBD2	.	TRBV7-9	TRBJ2-1	CASNHILAGGPNSYNEQFF	TGTGCCAGCAACCATATCCTAGCGGGAGGTCCTAACTCCTACAATGAGCAGTTCTTC
.	.	TRBV29-1	TRBJ1-2	CSGEQGSGYTF	TGCAGCGGTGAACAGGGCTCTGGCTACACCTTC
.	.	TRBV7-8	TRBJ1-3	CASSLDIRTGNTIYF	TGTGCCAGCAGCTTAGACATACGCACTGGAAACACCATATATTTT
TRBD2	.	TRBV9	TRBJ2-3	CASSGLAGGLDTQYF	TGTGCCAGCAGCGGGCTAGCGGGAGGGTTAGATACGCAGTATTTT
TRBD1	.	TRBV5-1	TRBJ1-2	CASSLRTGVDYGYTF	TGCGCCAGCAGCTTACGGACAGGGGTGGACTATGGCTACACCTTC
TRBD1	.	TRBV5-5	TRBJ2-5	CASSGQGGETQYF	TGTGCCAGCAGCGGACAGGGGGGAGAGACCCAGTACTTC
TRBD1	.	TRBV18	TRBJ2-7	CASSPGTGSYEQYF	TGTGCCAGCTCACCCGGGACAGGATCCTACGAGCAGTACTTC
.	.	TRBV27	TRBJ2-7	CASRRGGGGYEQYF	TGTGCCAGCCGCCGGGGTGGGGGCGGGTACGAGCAGTACTTC
TRBD1	.	TRBV6-6	TRBJ2-5	CASSSPGQGAKTQYF	TGTGCCAGCAGTTCCCCGGGACAGGGGGCGAAAACCCAGTACTTC
.	once	TRBV27	TRBJ1-2	CASSLSQGSYSNYGYTF	TGTGCCAGCAGTTTATCACAGGGCTCGTATTCTAACTATGGCTACACCTTC
.	once	TRBV7-8	TRBJ2-4	CASSLFRGIRDEFNIQYF	TGTGCCAGCAGCTTATTCCGAGGTATTCGAGACGAGTTTAACATTCAGTACTTC